The present TCR beta chain was sequenced within a study of T cell repertoires in cytomegalovirus infection. To note about this clonotype: Its antigen remains unknown.

TCRdb itself ran the reads through MiXCR, one entry per CDR3 protein. In the table there are about 220,000 distinct CDR3 sequences, 38% of which are singletons. Sequences were derived from CD8+ T cells from cultured PBMCs, sampled from culture after CMV antigen stimulation. This TCR was recovered from a human donor in good health (CMV status not recorded). Some clones in this sample may be carry-over from other donors' samples.

The CDR3 DNA follows: TGCAGTGCTAGAGTCGTTCAGGGACAGGGGGCCTACGAGCAGTACTTC. This translates into CSARVVQGQGAYEQYF. The rearrangement uses TRBV20-1 and TRBJ2-7; TRBD1 matches at 11 bases. The J segment lost 2 bases and the V segment lost 1 base, leaving 7 bases of the junction unmatched. Germline V gene data show CDR1 as DFQATT and CDR2 as SNEGSKA (reference sequence). This CDR3 is 16 amino acids long.